Listed below are T cell receptor beta chains from one sample, sequenced in a study of cytomegalovirus exposure and HLA in healthy donors. Clones were read by immunoSEQ multiplex PCR, and TCRdb kept only the in-frame ones, dropping some. The repertoire holds 100,000 to 150,000 clones, with about 73% as singletons. Specimen: PBMCs. Every receptor here comes from a woman aged 45-65 years in good health and CMV-seropositive. Each CDR3 is given with its conserved first and last residue. The D gene is left open where the match is weak. Size values are once, few and many counts, or a class for expanded clones, and some rows have none.

TRBJ2-1 - TRBD2 TRBV11-2 15 TGTGCCAGCAGCCCCCGACTAGCCAGATACAATGAGCAGTTCTTC CASSPRLARYNEQFF
TRBJ1-5 once - TRBV28 13 TGTGCCAGCAGTTTAGGCCGGGGTCAGCCCCAGCATTTT CASSLGRGQPQHF
TRBJ2-3 - TRBD2 TRBV18 19 TGTGCCAGCTCACCCCCGGCCCTAGCGGGGGGACAGCTGGGAGATACGCAGTATTTT CASSPPALAGGQLGDTQYF
TRBJ2-2 - TRBD1 TRBV19 18 TGTGCCACCCCATCCCGACAGGGGGCCGGCCGTAACACCGGGGAGCTGTTTTTT CATPSRQGAGRNTGELFF
TRBJ1-4 - TRBD1 TRBV12-5 14 TGTGCTAGTGGGGGTGCAGGGGGTGATGAAAAACTGTTTTTT CASGGAGGDEKLFF
TRBJ2-7 - TRBD2 TRBV5-1 15 TGCGCCAGCAGCTACGGGGGGGTAGGGGTCTACGAGCAGTACTTC CASSYGGVGVYEQYF
TRBJ2-2 - TRBD2 TRBV9 16 TGTGCCAGCAGCGGTAGACGGGGGGGAAACACCGGGGAGCTGTTTTTT CASSGRRGGNTGELFF
TRBJ2-5 - - TRBV2 16 TGTGCCAGCAGTGAAGCCGGCCAGGGGCGAGGGGAGACCCAGTACTTC CASSEAGQGRGETQYF
TRBJ2-5 - TRBD2 TRBV7-6 18 TGTGCCAGCAGCTCGCTACAATCGACTAGCGGGCTATCCATGGCCCAGTACTTC CASSSLQSTSGLSMAQYF
TRBJ2-7 once - TRBV2 11 TGTGCCAGCAGCCTAACCTACGAGCAGTACTTC CASSLTYEQYF
TRBJ1-5 - - TRBV21-1 17 TGTGCCAGCATCCCTTACAGGGCCCCTAATAGCAATCAGCCCCAGCATTTT CASIPYRAPNSNQPQHF
TRBJ2-1 - - TRBV5-4 14 TGTGCCAGCAGCTTGGGGACTTCCTCGCGTGAGCAGTTCTTC CASSLGTSSREQFF
TRBJ1-5 - - TRBV19 15 TGTGCCACCTCGACCGGGGGTTACGGCAATCAGCCCCAGCATTTT CATSTGGYGNQPQHF
TRBJ2-7 - - TRBV14 11 TGTGCCAGCAGCCAAGATCTCGAGCAGTACTTC CASSQDLEQYF
TRBJ2-7 - TRBD1 TRBV9 14 TGTGCCAGCAGCGTTGGGGACAGGGGGATGGAGCAGTACTTC CASSVGDRGMEQYF
TRBJ2-5 - TRBD1 TRBV2 13 TGTGCCAGCAGTGTGGACAGGGCAGAGACCCAGTACTTC CASSVDRAETQYF
TRBJ2-5 - - TRBV6-1 13 TGTGCCAGCAGTCCAATGGCCGGGGAGACCCAGTACTTC CASSPMAGETQYF
TRBJ2-7 - - TRBV10-3 14 TGTGCCATCAGTGAGAGAGGGGAGGAGAGCGAGCAGTACTTC CAISERGEESEQYF
TRBJ2-2 - - TRBV2 15 TGTGCCAGCAATATAGGGGCCAGGAACACCGGGGAGCTGTTTTTT CASNIGARNTGELFF
TRBJ1-1 - TRBD1 TRBV2 14 TGTGCCAGCAGTATAGACAGGGGGTTCGCTGAAGCTTTCTTT CASSIDRGFAEAFF
TRBJ1-2 once - TRBV14 13 TGTGCCAGCAGCCAAGGACAGCTATATGGCTACACCTTC CASSQGQLYGYTF
TRBJ2-7 - TRBD1 TRBV11-3 14 TGTGCCAGCAGCGAACGGACAGGAATAGGCGAGCAGTACTTC CASSERTGIGEQYF
TRBJ1-1 - - TRBV5-1 16 TGCGCCAGCAGATATGGAAGTGCCAGGGGGAACACTGAAGCTTTCTTT CASRYGSARGNTEAFF
TRBJ2-3 - TRBD1 TRBV5-1 15 TGCGCCAGCAGCTTGGGGGACAGGGAGGCAGATACGCAGTATTTT CASSLGDREADTQYF
TRBJ2-5 - - TRBV5-4 16 TGTGCCAGCAGCTTGAGGCTAGATCCCCGTTTAGAGACCCAGTACTTC CASSLRLDPRLETQYF
TRBJ2-4 - TRBD2 TRBV19 20 TGTGCCAGTAGTATAAGGCTAGCGGGGGGGCGAGTTACAACCAAAAACATTCAGTACTTC CASSIRLAGGRVTTKNIQYF
TRBJ1-6 - TRBD1 TRBV6-1 15 TGTGCCAGCCGAACACCGGGACAGGGAATTTCACCCCTCCACTTT CASRTPGQGISPLHF
TRBJ2-1 - - TRBV7-3 13 TGTGCCAGCAGCTTGGGGCAAGTATATGAGCAGTTCTTC CASSLGQVYEQFF
TRBJ1-4 once TRBD1 TRBV18 15 TGTGCCAGCTCACCACCCACAGGGGGTGCTGAAAAACTGTTTTTT CASSPPTGGAEKLFF
TRBJ2-1 once TRBD2 TRBV7-9 16 TGTGCCAGCAGCCCTTTTCTAGCGGGGGGAGGCAATGAGCAGTTCTTC CASSPFLAGGGNEQFF
TRBJ1-1 - - TRBV4-2 14 TGTGCCAGCAGCCAAGATCGGGCGGACAGTGAAGCTTTCTTT CASSQDRADSEAFF
TRBJ2-1 few - TRBV7-2 14 TGTGCCAGCAGCCCCAAGGCAGGGAATAATGAGCAGTTCTTC CASSPKAGNNEQFF
TRBJ1-4 - - TRBV27 15 TGTGCCAGCAGTGTGAGTCGTTCATCATTATTGGAACTGTTTTTT CASSVSRSSLLELFF
TRBJ1-4 few - TRBV5-1 18 TGCGCCAGCAGCCGAAATCAGGGGTTCCCCGCAACTAATGAAAAACTGTTTTTT CASSRNQGFPATNEKLFF
TRBJ2-2 - TRBD1 TRBV6-5 15 TGTGCCAGCCGAACTACAGGGGCGGGCACCGGGGAGCTGTTTTTT CASRTTGAGTGELFF
TRBJ2-2 few - TRBV5-4 14 TGTGCCAGCAGCTCCCCAATTGACATCGGGGAGCTGTTTTTT CASSSPIDIGELFF
TRBJ2-1 - - TRBV5-4 13 TGTGCCAGCAGGGAGGGAAGGGGCGATGAGCAGTTCTTC CASREGRGDEQFF
TRBJ2-7 - - TRBV30 14 TGTGCCTCCCGAGGGGACATCGCCGCCTACGAGCAGTACTTC CASRGDIAAYEQYF
TRBJ2-7 once TRBD1 TRBV18 15 TGTGCCAGCTCACCAGTGGGGACAGGGGGCTACGAGCAGTACTTC CASSPVGTGGYEQYF
TRBJ1-2 - - TRBV5-6 14 TGTGCCAGCAGCTCCCGGGGGGATTACTATGGCTACACCTTC CASSSRGDYYGYTF
TRBJ1-2 - - TRBV7-8 15 TGTGCCAGCAGCTCATCAGGGTTTCTAGGTAGTGGCTACACCTTC CASSSSGFLGSGYTF
TRBJ1-1 few - TRBV2 13 TGTGCCACTAGACCGGTACTAGCCACTGAAGCTTTCTTT CATRPVLATEAFF
TRBJ2-7 once TRBD1 TRBV6-5 14 TGTGCCAGCAGGCCGGGACAGGGAGGAAACGAGCAGTACTTC CASRPGQGGNEQYF
TRBJ2-5 - TRBD2 TRBV4-3 17 TGCGCCAGCAGCCAAGGGCCGGCGGGGGGGCTCCAAGAGACCCAGTACTTC CASSQGPAGGLQETQYF
TRBJ1-3 - - TRBV5-4 16 TGTGCCAGCAGCTTTGGAGGGAAACCATCTGGAAACACCATATATTTT CASSFGGKPSGNTIYF
TRBJ2-7 - - TRBV28 15 TGTGCCAGCAGTTTATCTCGGGTAAGCTCCTACGAGCAGTACTTC CASSLSRVSSYEQYF
TRBJ2-6 - - TRBV29-1 13 TGCAGCGTCGACATTTCTGGGGCCAACGTCCTGACTTTC CSVDISGANVLTF
TRBJ1-2 few TRBD1 TRBV10-2 13 TGCGCCAGCGGAAAGGGACAGGGGTTTGGCTACACCTTC CASGKGQGFGYTF
TRBJ2-7 - TRBD1 TRBV5-5 15 TGTGCCAGCAGCGGTATGACAGGGTTTGGTGACGAGCAGTACTTC CASSGMTGFGDEQYF
TRBJ2-7 - TRBD1 TRBV6-1 13 TGTGCCAGCAGTTGGGACAGCCCCTACGAGCAGTACTTC CASSWDSPYEQYF
TRBJ2-7 - TRBD2 TRBV7-2 14 TGTGCCAGCAGCCCTAGCGGGGGGGCCTACGAGCAGTACTTC CASSPSGGAYEQYF
TRBJ2-6 - - TRBV11-2 17 TGTGCCAGCAGGCAGGGGAGGGGGGGAGCTGGGGCCAACGTCCTGACTTTC CASRQGRGGAGANVLTF
TRBJ2-7 few - TRBV30 12 TGTGCCTGGAGTAACTATGGCTACGAGCAGTACTTC CAWSNYGYEQYF